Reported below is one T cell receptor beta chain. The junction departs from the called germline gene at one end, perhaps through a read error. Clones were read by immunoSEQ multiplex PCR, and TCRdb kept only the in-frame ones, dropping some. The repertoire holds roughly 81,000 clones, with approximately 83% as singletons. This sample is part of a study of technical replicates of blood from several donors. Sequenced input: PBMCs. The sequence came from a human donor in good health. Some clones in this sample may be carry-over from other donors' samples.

In DNA, the CDR3 is TGTGCCAGCAGCGCTCAAGAGCGGGGGCCGGTCTTC. It yields the protein CASSAQERGPVF. This sequence joins TRBV9 and TRBJ2-1; 8 bases agree with TRBD2. The V gene's germline CDR1 is SGDLS and CDR2 YYNGEE. There are 12 residues in the CDR3.